The 27 T cell receptor beta chains below come from one sample, sequenced in a study of cytomegalovirus exposure and HLA in healthy donors. With 60 Vbeta and 13 Jbeta primers, the PCR was carried out. Libraries were prepared by immunoSEQ multiplex PCR; TCRdb keeps only in-frame clonotypes and omits some of them. The data contain about 65,000 clones, roughly 78% of them singletons. Sequenced material: PBMCs. These receptors were obtained from a woman aged 25-40 years in good health and CMV-seronegative.

J is TRBJ1-2 and V is TRBV6-1; no reliable D call. V was cut by 3 bases and J by 4 bases, with 15 bases left in between. The CDR3 is 15 amino acids. Germline V CDR1 and CDR2: MNHNS, SASEGT. In DNA, the CDR3 is TGTGCCAGCAGTGAGTTTAGGCCTGGAGGCTATGGCTACACCTTC. Translated: CASSEFRPGGYGYTF.

This clone was counted only a few times. The CDR3 spells CASSQVRPSGMPYEQYF. Written as DNA, the CDR3 is TGTGCCAGCAGCCAAGTCCGGCCTAGCGGGATGCCCTACGAGCAGTACTTC. The chain carries TRBV4-2 and TRBJ2-7; TRBD2 matches at 9 bases. The CDR3 totals 17 residues. Germline V gene data show CDR1 as LGHNA and CDR2 as YNFKEQ. V was pared by 1 base and J by 2 bases, with 9 bases of the junction left unmatched.

DNA of the CDR3: TGTGCCTGGACCAGGGGCGGGCCGTCCTACGAGCAGTACTTC. Protein: CAWTRGGPSYEQYF. The chain couples TRBV30 to TRBJ2-7; a weak D match, TRBD1 (6 bases). CDR3 length: 14 residues. In germline, CDR1 is GTSNPN, CDR2 SVGIG (reference sequence). Trimming cost V 4 bases and J 1 base, with 14 bases left between them. The full variable domain, in which reference TRBV30 and TRBJ2-7 provide the parts outside the CDR3, is SQTIHQWPATLVQPVGSPLSLECTVEGTSNPNLYWYRQAAGRGLQLLFYSVGIGQISSEVPQNLSASRPQDRQFILSSKKLLLSDSGFYLCAWTRGGPSYEQYFGPGTRLTVT.

The chain carries TRBV30 and TRBJ2-7, with 7 nucleotides matching TRBD2. This CDR3 contains 14 residues. Germline V gene lookup returns CDR1 GTSNPN and CDR2 SVGIG (reference sequence). Trimming cost V 0 bases and J 3 bases; bases outside gene matches: 5. Written as DNA, the CDR3 is TGTGCCTGGAGTGTAGGGAGGGAGTACTACGAGCAGTACTTC. This encodes CAWSVGREYYEQYF. The whole variable domain, remainder taken from reference TRBV30 and TRBJ2-7, is SQTIHQWPATLVQPVGSPLSLECTVEGTSNPNLYWYRQAAGRGLQLLFYSVGIGQISSEVPQNLSASRPQDRQFILSSKKLLLSDSGFYLCAWSVGREYYEQYFGPGTRLTVT.

The CDR3 protein is CASSYRGGDEKLFF. In nucleotides, the CDR3 is TGTGCCAGCAGTTATAGGGGGGGTGATGAAAAACTGTTTTTT. The chain links TRBV6-5 to TRBJ1-4; a possible D gene is TRBD1 (6 bases). Germline CDR1 and CDR2: MNHEY and SVGAGI. V was pared by 3 bases and J by 6 bases, with 11 bases between. The CDR3 totals 14 residues.

The rearrangement links TRBV11-2 to TRBJ1-5; a weak D match, TRBD1 (5 bases). This CDR3 is 15 amino acids long. CDR1 is SGHAT, CDR2 FQNNGV, per germline. Between the trimmed V and J ends, which lost 0 bases and 2 bases, there was a span of 8 bases. CDR3: CASSLDRVGNQPQHF. The CDR3 DNA follows: TGTGCCAGCAGCTTAGACAGGGTAGGCAATCAGCCCCAGCATTTT.

The V call is TRBV7-2, the J call TRBJ1-1, with D possibly being TRBD1 (6 bases). The V gene lost 4 bases and the J gene lost 0 bases, with 15 bases spanning the gap. The germline CDR1 and CDR2 sequences are SGHTA and FQGNSA. The CDR3 is 16 residues long. DNA of the CDR3: TGTGCCAGCAGCTCTCAACCGGGACATATGAACACTGAAGCTTTCTTT. As protein: CASSSQPGHMNTEAFF.

This clone occurred once. The V and J genes are TRBV7-9 and TRBJ1-2; D is ambiguous. Germline CDR1 SEHNR, CDR2 FQNEAQ (reference sequence). Trimming cost V 0 bases and J 8 bases, with 10 bases left between them. The CDR3 is 13 amino acids. In nucleotides, the CDR3 is TGTGCCAGCAGCTTAGCCCAGATGGGCGGCTACACCTTC. Translating it yields CASSLAQMGGYTF.

V gene TRBV7-9 combines with J gene TRBJ2-1; possible D gene TRBD2, 6 bases. The germline V and J ends were trimmed by 5 bases and 9 bases, with 17 bases remaining between them. Per germline, CDR1 SEHNR and CDR2 FQNEAQ (reference sequence). The CDR3 totals 14 residues. CDR3 loop: CASSRIGGVGEQFF. In DNA, the CDR3 is TGTGCCAGCAGCCGGATCGGGGGAGTGGGTGAGCAGTTCTTC.

The chain has TRBV6-1 and TRBJ2-7; D unclear. The V end lost 2 bases, the J end lost 2 bases, and 7 bases lay between the germline ends. This CDR3 contains 13 residues. From germline, CDR1 is MNHNS and CDR2 SASEGT. The CDR3 region is CASSEYGTYEQYF. The DNA of the CDR3 is TGTGCCAGCAGTGAATATGGCACCTACGAGCAGTACTTC.

This chain links TRBV6-5 with TRBJ1-1; 8 bases match TRBD1. Germline V gene data show CDR1 as MNHEY and CDR2 as SVGAGI. The CDR3 length is 15 residues. Trimming cost V 6 bases and J 6 bases; bases outside gene matches: 12. The CDR3 nucleotides are TGTGCCAGCAGCCCTCTCCAGGGGGCCTCATCTGAAGCTTTCTTT. Protein product: CASSPLQGASSEAFF.

The CDR3 protein is CASSQGTDEKLFF. The CDR3 coding sequence is TGCGCCAGCAGCCAAGGGACTGATGAAAAACTGTTTTTT. This sequence joins TRBV4-1 and TRBJ1-4; D uncertain. Germline V lookup: CDR1 MGHRA, CDR2 YSYEKL. The CDR3 is 13 amino acids. Trimming pared 1 base from V and 6 bases from J, leaving 6 bases between.

This rearrangement joins TRBV5-8 to TRBJ1-1, with D perhaps TRBD1 (6 bases). Trimming pared 1 base from V and 8 bases from J, leaving 15 bases between. This CDR3 is 14 amino acids long. Germline values: CDR1 SGHTS, CDR2 YDEGEE. DNA for the CDR3: TGTGCCAGCAGCTTGACCGGGACATTTTTAGAAGCTTTCTTT. Translation: CASSLTGTFLEAFF.

V gene TRBV11-2 combines with J gene TRBJ1-1, with no clear D. Germline loops: CDR1 SGHAT, CDR2 FQNNGV. Trimming left V 2 bases short and J 4 bases short, with 14 bases between. There are 15 residues in the CDR3. The CDR3 sequence is CASSLTLVRFTEAFF. Here the CDR3 DNA reads TGTGCCAGCAGCTTAACTCTGGTCAGGTTCACTGAAGCTTTCTTT.

The chain has TRBV28 and TRBJ1-6; D may be TRBD1 (6 bases). Trimming stripped 5 bases from V and 9 bases from J, with 20 bases between. The germline V gene encodes CDR1 MDHEN and CDR2 SYDVKM. This CDR3 is 16 amino acids long. The CDR3 DNA reads TGTGCCAGCAGTCTCCCCGGGCAGGGGAGTACTTCACCCCTCCACTTT. It is translated as CASSLPGQGSTSPLHF.

This sequence joins TRBV10-3 and TRBJ2-5; 7 positions match TRBD1. The V gene's germline CDR1 is ENHRY and CDR2 SYGVKD. J was trimmed by 1 base and V by 5 bases; bases with no gene match: 7. The CDR3 sequence is 15 residues long. CDR3 amino acids: CAISTRQGIQETQYF. The CDR3 DNA reads as TGTGCCATCAGTACAAGACAGGGCATCCAAGAGACCCAGTACTTC.

The chain joins TRBV6-5 to TRBJ2-7; 9 nucleotides align to TRBD2. Germline CDR1 is MNHEY and CDR2 is SVGAGI. The CDR3 has 14 residues. V dropped 6 bases and J dropped 2; count of bases not matched to a gene: 5. The chain's CDR3 is CASSRTSVTYEQYF. In DNA, the CDR3 is TGTGCCAGCAGCCGGACTAGCGTCACCTACGAGCAGTACTTC.

V gene TRBV7-2 combines with J gene TRBJ2-1, with TRBD2 matching 7 bases. The CDR3 length is 16 residues. Germline values: CDR1 SGHTA, CDR2 FQGNSA. With V trimmed by 3 bases and J by 15 bases, 20 bases remained unmatched. CDR3 DNA: TGTGCCAGCAGCTTCTCGTTAGGTGGGGGGAGGGGATCCTCGTTCTTC. Amino acid sequence: CASSFSLGGGRGSSFF.

The V and J genes are TRBV2 and TRBJ2-2, with D hard to call. This CDR3 comprises 16 residues. Germline CDR1 SNHLY, CDR2 FYNNEI. V was trimmed by 2 bases and J by 1 base, leaving 11 bases between them. The CDR3 bases are TGTGCCAGCAGTGAATGGTCAGGCCGGAACACCGGGGAGCTGTTTTTT. Translating gives CASSEWSGRNTGELFF.

V usage is TRBV25-1 and J usage is TRBJ1-1; 10 nucleotides agree with TRBD1. The J segment lost 3 bases and the V segment lost 6 bases, leaving 1 base of the junction unmatched. The CDR3 has 13 residues. Germline V gives CDR1 MGHDK, CDR2 SYGVNS. The CDR3: CASRTGGYTEAFF. The DNA for the CDR3 is TGTGCCAGCAGGACAGGGGGCTACACTGAAGCTTTCTTT.

This rearrangement joins TRBV6-1 to TRBJ1-1; D is undetermined. There are 14 residues in the CDR3. CDR1 MNHNS and CDR2 SASEGT come from the germline V gene. The V gene lost 2 bases and the J gene lost 4 bases, with 11 bases spanning the gap. This CDR3 is CASSERGLGTEAFF. CDR3 sequence (DNA): TGTGCCAGCAGTGAAAGAGGCCTCGGCACTGAAGCTTTCTTT.

The CDR3 region is CASRTQLGSEQYF. Here the CDR3 DNA reads TGTGCCAGCAGGACCCAACTAGGGAGCGAGCAGTACTTC. J is TRBJ2-7 and V is TRBV2; D perhaps matches TRBD2 (5 bases). CDR1 and CDR2 from the germline V gene are SNHLY and FYNNEI. This CDR3 has 13 amino acids. V was trimmed by 6 bases and J by 6 bases, leaving 15 bases between them. The full variable domain, its missing parts supplied by reference TRBV2 and TRBJ2-7, is EPEVTQTPSHQVTQMGQEVILRCVPISNHLYFYWYRQILGQKVEFLVSFYNNEISEKSEIFDDQFSVERPDGSNFTLKIRSTKLEDSAMYFCASRTQLGSEQYFGPGTRLTVT.

This chain connects TRBV30 to TRBJ2-1; 12 bases are a match to TRBD2. The ends lost 0 bases at V and 3 bases at J; junction bases unmatched: 3. Germline CDR1 and CDR2: GTSNPN and SVGIG (reference sequence). This CDR3 has 16 amino acids. The CDR3 nucleotides read TGTGCCTGGAGTGTCCGACTAGCGGGGGTCTACAATGAGCAGTTCTTC. Translated: CAWSVRLAGVYNEQFF.

The chain has TRBV4-1 and TRBJ1-5; 8 bases match TRBD1. CDR3 length equals 15 residues. From germline, CDR1 is MGHRA and CDR2 YSYEKL. Trimming cost V 0 bases and J 14 bases; bases outside gene matches: 12. The DNA of the CDR3 is TGCGCCAGCAGCCAAGATACGGACAGGGTATCCCCCAAGCATTTT. Its translation is CASSQDTDRVSPKHF.

The rearrangement uses TRBV30 and TRBJ1-2; D might be TRBD1 (5 bases). V was cut by 1 base and J by 0 bases, with 24 bases left in between. Germline V CDR1 and CDR2: GTSNPN, SVGIG (reference sequence). CDR3 length equals 19 residues. CDR3 in DNA: TGTGCCTGGAGTGGGGCCAGGGCGATAGATCAAAGATCTAACTATGGCTACACCTTC. Translating gives CAWSGARAIDQRSNYGYTF.

The CDR3 loop reads CSVEASGGNEQFF. The DNA for the CDR3 is TGCAGCGTTGAAGCTAGCGGGGGAAATGAGCAGTTCTTC. The rearrangement joins TRBV29-1 to TRBJ2-1; 10 positions agree with TRBD2. Per the germline V gene, CDR1 is SQVTM and CDR2 is ANQGSEA. The V and J ends lost 1 base and 7 bases, in that order; junction bases with no gene match: 1. This CDR3 has 13 amino acids.

This clone showed up just once. The rearrangement links TRBV7-6 to TRBJ1-6, with D possibly TRBD1 on 5 matching bases. V was pared by 0 bases and J by 8 bases, with 11 bases between. The CDR3 sequence is 15 residues long. From germline, CDR1 is SGHVS and CDR2 FNYEAQ. The CDR3 reads CASSLAGRADSPLHF. CDR3 bases: TGTGCCAGCAGCTTAGCCGGCAGGGCAGATTCACCCCTCCACTTT. The entire variable domain, with the rest obtained from reference TRBV7-6 and TRBJ1-6, is as follows: GAGVSQSPRYKVTKRGQDVALRCDPISGHVSLYWYRQALGQGPEFLTYFNYEAQQDKSGLPNDRFSAERPEGSISTLTIQRTEQRDSAMYRCASSLAGRADSPLHFGNGTRLTVT.